This entry features one TCR beta chain sequence. Unmatched junction bases numbered 10, after V lost 4 bases and J lost 1 base. The CDR3 contains 17 residues. Germline lookup yields CDR1 SQVTM and CDR2 ANQGSEA. The data were obtained in a study of T cell changes during pregnancy in multiple sclerosis. Only in-frame clones appear in the TCRdb table, and some are missing; sequencing was by immunoSEQ multiplex PCR. Of around 31,000 clones listed, roughly 89% are singletons. The clonotype was recovered from a female donor in good health, enrolled as a control in a pregnancy study. The chain uses TRBV29-1 and TRBJ2-5, with 12 bases lining up with TRBD2. Sequencing was performed on CD4+ T cells from peripheral blood mononuclear cells, taken in the third trimester of pregnancy. The CDR3 reads CSVASTSGGLIQETQYF. The CDR3 DNA is TGCAGCGTTGCCTCGACTAGCGGGGGCCTCATCCAAGAGACCCAGTACTTC. Supplemented by reference TRBV29-1 and TRBJ2-5, the full variable domain reads SAVISQKPSRDICQRGTSLTIQCQVDSQVTMMFWYRQQPGQSLTLIATANQGSEATYESGFVIDKFPISRPNLTFSTLTVSNMSPEDSSIYLCSVASTSGGLIQETQYFGPGTRLLVL.